This T cell receptor beta chain was identified in a study of shared clonotypes between healthy human individuals. Trimming cost V 5 bases and J 0 bases, with 10 bases left between them. Germline CDR1 and CDR2: LNHDA and SQIVND (reference sequence). The CDR3 is made up of 15 amino acids. Findings and limits, study-wide: The researchers took only blood, and tissue repertoires probably look different. Clonotypes which were not shared had lower generation probabilities than clonotypes that all four donors shared.

Several immunoSEQ 96-well plates shared each subset's DNA, each plate a replicate. Measured with immunoSEQ multiplex PCR; TCRdb has only the in-frame clones, and not every one. Of about 960,000 clones listed, about three quarters are singletons. A note on this clone: Its antigen is undetermined.

The chain combines TRBV19 with TRBJ1-4, with a weak D call TRBD1 (5 bases). The receptor's source is a man in his late teens or twenties in good health. Sequenced: memory CD4+ T cells sorted from blood. Subset denoted: CD45RA-negative fraction. The CDR3 region has the DNA TGTGCCAGTAGTTCTGGGGCTGCAACTAATGAAAAACTGTTTTTT. It translates to CASSSGAATNEKLFF.